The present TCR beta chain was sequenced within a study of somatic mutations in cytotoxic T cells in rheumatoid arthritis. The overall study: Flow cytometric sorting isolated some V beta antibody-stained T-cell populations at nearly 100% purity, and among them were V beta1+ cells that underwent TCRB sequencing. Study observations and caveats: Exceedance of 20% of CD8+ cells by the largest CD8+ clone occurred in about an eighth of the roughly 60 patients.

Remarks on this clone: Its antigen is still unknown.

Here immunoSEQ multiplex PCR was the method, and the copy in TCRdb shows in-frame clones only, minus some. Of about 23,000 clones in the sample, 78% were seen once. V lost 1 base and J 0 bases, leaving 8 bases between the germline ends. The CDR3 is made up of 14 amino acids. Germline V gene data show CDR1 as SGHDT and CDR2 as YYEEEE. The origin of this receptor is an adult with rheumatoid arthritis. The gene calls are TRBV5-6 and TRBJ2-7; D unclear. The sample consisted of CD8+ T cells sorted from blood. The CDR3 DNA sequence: TGTGCCAGCAGCTTGACTTACAGCTCCTACGAGCAGTACTTC. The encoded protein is CASSLTYSSYEQYF.